These 2 T cell receptor beta chains were sequenced from one sample in a study of CD8+CD57+ T cells in acquired aplastic anemia. Both TCR beta VDJ combination and CDR3 sequence profiling were carried out. Genomic DNA was the template for this profiling. Using its own MiXCR run on the reads, TCRdb lists one record per CDR3 protein. The table shows about 190,000 distinct CDR3 sequences, with around 50% occurring only once. Sequencing was done on a sample of sorted CD4+, CD8+, or CD8+CD57+ T cells (not recorded which) from PBMCs. These receptors all stem from a human donor in good health, serving as a control.

This sequence joins TRBV7-2 and TRBJ2-7; 7 positions agree with TRBD1. J lost 2 bases, V lost 4 bases, and 5 bases had no gene match. Germline CDR1 reads SGHTA; CDR2 reads FQGNSA. The CDR3 has 14 residues. CDR3 amino acids: CASSSWTGPYEQYF. CDR3 DNA: TGTGCCAGCAGCTCATGGACAGGACCCTACGAGCAGTACTTC.

This chain connects TRBV5-1 to TRBJ2-3; D is uncertain. CDR3 length: 13 amino acids. The V gene's germline CDR1 is SGHRS and CDR2 YFSETQ. V lost 3 bases to trimming and J lost 5 bases, with 10 bases between them. CDR3 loop: CASSSSPGDTQYF. The DNA of the CDR3 is TGCGCCAGCAGCTCGAGCCCAGGAGATACGCAGTATTTT.